The 8 T cell receptor beta chains presented below share a single source sample, sequenced in a study of cytomegalovirus exposure and HLA in healthy donors. It was with 60 Vbeta and 13 Jbeta primers that the PCR ran. TCRdb's table, derived via immunoSEQ multiplex PCR, lists solely in-frame clones and lacks some. The table includes 150,000 to 200,000 clones, roughly 83% detected once. The sequencing input was PBMCs. These receptors all come from a woman between 50 and 59 years old in good health and CMV-seronegative.

The CDR3 coding sequence is TGTGCCAGCAGCCCCAGGGTGCCTGGAAACACCATATATTTT. It encodes CASSPRVPGNTIYF. J is TRBJ1-3 and V is TRBV7-8; weak D call: TRBD1 (5 bases). Per the germline V gene, CDR1 is SGHVS and CDR2 is FQNEAQ. The CDR3 extends over 14 amino acids. Trimming pared 5 bases from V and 2 bases from J, leaving 10 bases between.

This chain joins TRBV4-1 and TRBJ2-5, with TRBD2 matching 9 bases. The CDR3 consists of 16 residues. Looked up from germline, CDR1 is MGHRA and CDR2 is YSYEKL. The junction had 7 bases not matched to a gene; V was cut back by 4 bases and J by 1 base. The CDR3 here is CASSPFGRGGQETQYF. CDR3 nucleotide sequence: TGCGCCAGCAGCCCCTTCGGGCGGGGGGGCCAAGAGACCCAGTACTTC.

This clone came up once. V usage is TRBV7-9 and J usage is TRBJ2-2; 9 bases are a match to TRBD1. V was pared by 5 bases and J by 4 bases, with 11 bases of the junction left unmatched. In germline, CDR1 is SEHNR, CDR2 FQNEAQ (reference sequence). CDR3 length equals 17 residues. The CDR3 sequence: CASSRPRDRAATGELFF. CDR3 coding DNA: TGTGCCAGCAGCCGGCCGCGGGACAGGGCGGCCACCGGGGAGCTGTTTTTT.

V is TRBV4-3 and J is TRBJ1-1; TRBD1 agrees at 9 bases. The CDR3 loop spans 17 amino acids. The germline gives CDR1 LGHNA, CDR2 YSLEER. V trimming: 3 bases; J trimming: 1 base; junction bases outside the gene matches: 9. CDR3 coding DNA: TGCGCCAGCAGCCACTCCCGGGGACAGGGAAGGAACACTGAAGCTTTCTTT. It is translated as CASSHSRGQGRNTEAFF.

This clone was detected only a few times. This chain joins TRBV7-2 and TRBJ2-3; D gene unclear. The CDR3 extends over 14 amino acids. Germline V gene data show CDR1 as SGHTA and CDR2 as FQGNSA. V dropped 3 bases and J dropped 9 bases, with 16 bases sitting between them. The CDR3 loop reads CASSLGTVSGTQYF. CDR3 nucleotides: TGTGCCAGCAGCTTGGGCACGGTGAGTGGAACGCAGTATTTT.

The V call is TRBV19, the J call TRBJ1-5, with TRBD1 identical over 8 bases. V lost 10 bases and J lost 0; bases outside the gene matches: 8. CDR1 is LNHDA and CDR2 is SQIVND in the germline V gene (reference sequence). The CDR3 sequence is 15 residues long. CDR3 nucleotides: TGTGCCATTAAGGACAGGGCAAATAGCAATCAGCCCCAGCATTTT. As protein: CAIKDRANSNQPQHF.

The chain employs TRBV5-8 and TRBJ2-3; D is perhaps TRBD2 (5 bases). CDR1 and CDR2 from the germline V gene are SGHTS and YDEGEE. This CDR3 spans 14 amino acids. Trimming took 4 bases from V and 1 from J, leaving 10 bases between them. CDR3 nucleotides: TGTGCCAGCAGCGGGTTCGGGGGCACAGATACGCAGTATTTT. It codes for CASSGFGGTDTQYF. The entire variable domain, with the rest obtained from reference TRBV5-8 and TRBJ2-3, is as follows: EAGVTQSPTHLIKTRGQQATLRCSPISGHTSVYWYQQALGLGLQFLLWYDEGEERNRGNFPPRFSGRQFPNYSSELNVNALELEDSALYLCASSGFGGTDTQYFGPGTRLTVL.

The J gene is TRBJ1-4, the V gene TRBV19, with D possibly matching TRBD1 (5 bases). Trimming left V 6 bases short and J 4 bases short, with 12 bases between. The CDR3 is 14 residues long. Germline CDR1 and CDR2: LNHDA and SQIVND (reference sequence). CDR3 sequence (DNA): TGTGCCAGTAGACCGGACACCAATAATGAAAAACTGTTTTTT. It yields the protein CASRPDTNNEKLFF.